The next 9 T cell receptor beta chains were all read from a single sample in a study of blood T cell repertoires in COVID-19. Assay used: immunoSEQ multiplex PCR; TCRdb lists only in-frame clones, some missing. The data show about 160,000 clones, approximately 91% seen once. Sequencing input: peripheral blood. The origin of the receptors is a man aged 18 to 35 with acute or convalescent COVID-19.

The chain employs TRBV19 and TRBJ1-5, with a tentative D call TRBD1 (6 bases). V dropped 5 bases and J dropped 1 base, with 9 bases sitting between them. The CDR3 is made up of 14 amino acids. Germline V gene data show CDR1 as LNHDA and CDR2 as SQIVND (reference sequence). For the CDR3, the DNA is TGTGCCAGTAGTGACAGGCCCAGCAATCAGCCCCAGCATTTT. This codes for CASSDRPSNQPQHF.

CDR3 nucleotides: TGCGCCAGCAGCTTGGACAGGGTCGGCGGGGAGCTGTTTTTT. This gives the protein CASSLDRVGGELFF. The chain recombines TRBV5-1 with TRBJ2-2; D might be TRBD1 (6 bases). There are 14 residues in the CDR3. V gave up 0 bases and J gave up 7 bases, with 10 bases separating them. CDR1 is SGHRS and CDR2 is YFSETQ in the germline V gene. The full variable domain, with the rest looked up from reference TRBV5-1 and TRBJ2-2, is KAGVTQTPRYLIKTRGQQVTLSCSPISGHRSVSWYQQTPGQGLQFLFEYFSETQRNKGNFPGRFSGRQFSNSRSEMNVSTLELGDSALYLCASSLDRVGGELFFGEGSRLTVL.

V and J are TRBV18 and TRBJ1-3, with D uncertain. The length of the CDR3 is 14 residues. The germline CDR1 and CDR2 sequences are KGHSH and LQKENI. The V end was cut by 3 bases, the J end by 3 bases, with 9 bases between. CDR3 amino acids: CASSPPHGGNTIYF. The DNA for the CDR3 is TGTGCCAGCTCACCTCCGCACGGTGGAAACACCATATATTTT.

This chain uses TRBV11-2 with TRBJ2-5, with TRBD2 matching over 12 bases. V was pared by 4 bases and J by 2 bases, with 5 bases of the junction left unmatched. CDR1 is SGHAT and CDR2 is FQNNGV in the germline V gene. The CDR3 length is 16 residues. CDR3 amino acids: CASSSTSGGRQETQYF. Written as DNA, the CDR3 is TGTGCCAGCAGCTCAACTAGCGGGGGGCGTCAAGAGACCCAGTACTTC. The variable domain in full, with the rest retrieved from reference TRBV11-2 and TRBJ2-5, is EAGVAQSPRYKIIEKRQSVAFWCNPISGHATLYWYQQILGQGPKLLIQFQNNGVVDDSQLPKDRFSAERLKGVDSTLKIQPAKLEDSAVYLCASSSTSGGRQETQYFGPGTRLLVL.

The CDR3 loop is CASSTLSWGNQPQHF. CDR3 DNA: TGTGCCAGTAGTACCCTTAGCTGGGGCAATCAGCCCCAGCATTTT. This chain uses TRBV19 with TRBJ1-5; no reliable D call. V was cut by 4 bases and J by 2 bases, with 12 bases left in between. From germline, CDR1 is LNHDA and CDR2 SQIVND (reference sequence). The CDR3 runs to 15 residues.

The chain recombines TRBV5-1 with TRBJ2-2, with D hard to call. CDR3 length equals 14 residues. CDR1 and CDR2 (germline): SGHRS, YFSETQ. V shed 4 bases and J shed 5 bases, with 12 bases lying between them. CDR3 region: CASSPNPQTGELFF. CDR3 DNA sequence: TGCGCCAGCAGCCCAAATCCACAAACCGGGGAGCTGTTTTTT.

The chain carries TRBV28 and TRBJ1-1; 9 nucleotides line up with TRBD1. Germline V gives CDR1 MDHEN, CDR2 SYDVKM. The CDR3 runs to 16 residues. V was pared by 7 bases and J by 4 bases, with 13 bases of the junction left unmatched. In DNA, the CDR3 is TGTGCCAGCATGTTACACAGGGGGCTGCTAAGCACTGAAGCTTTCTTT. This translates into CASMLHRGLLSTEAFF.

This clone was counted once. The J gene is TRBJ1-4, the V gene TRBV3-1 (or the pseudogene TRBV3-2); unclear D gene. Trimming cost V 3 bases and J 10 bases, with 15 bases left between them. Germline CDR1 and CDR2: LGHDT and YNNKEL (reference sequence). The CDR3 sequence is 14 residues long. For the CDR3, the DNA is TGTGCCAGCAGCCAGGCGCGGAGGGTTGGAAAACTGTTTTTT. This gives the protein CASSQARRVGKLFF.

The gene calls are TRBV2 and TRBJ2-7; 7 positions match TRBD1. Unmatched junction bases numbered 8, after V lost 9 bases and J lost 3 bases. CDR1 and CDR2 from the germline V gene are SNHLY and FYNNEI. CDR3 length: 13 residues. The CDR3 bases are TGTGCCAGTCAACCGGGACAGAACTACGAGCAGTACTTC. Translating gives CASQPGQNYEQYF.